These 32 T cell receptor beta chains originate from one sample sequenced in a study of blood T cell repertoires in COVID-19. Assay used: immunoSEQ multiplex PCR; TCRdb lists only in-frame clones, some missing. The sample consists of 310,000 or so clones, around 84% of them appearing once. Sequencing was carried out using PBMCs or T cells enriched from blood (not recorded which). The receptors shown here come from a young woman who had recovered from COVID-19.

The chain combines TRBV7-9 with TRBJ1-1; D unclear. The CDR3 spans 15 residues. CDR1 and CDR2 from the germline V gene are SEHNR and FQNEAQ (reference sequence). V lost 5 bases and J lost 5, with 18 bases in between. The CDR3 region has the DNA TGTGCCAGCAGCCCCTTTCGGGGAGGATGGACTGAAGCTTTCTTT. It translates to CASSPFRGGWTEAFF.

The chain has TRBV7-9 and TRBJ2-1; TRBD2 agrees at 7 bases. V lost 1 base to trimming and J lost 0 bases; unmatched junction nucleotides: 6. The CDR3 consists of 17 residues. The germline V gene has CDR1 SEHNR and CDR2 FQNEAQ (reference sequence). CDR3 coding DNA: TGTGCCAGCAGCTTAGGGCCCAGCGGGGCCTCCTACAATGAGCAGTTCTTC. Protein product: CASSLGPSGASYNEQFF.

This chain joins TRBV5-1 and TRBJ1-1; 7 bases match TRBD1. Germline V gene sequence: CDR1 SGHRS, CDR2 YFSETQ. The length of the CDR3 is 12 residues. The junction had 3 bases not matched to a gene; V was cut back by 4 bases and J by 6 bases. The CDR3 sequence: CASSETGAEAFF. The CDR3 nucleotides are TGCGCCAGCAGCGAAACAGGGGCTGAAGCTTTCTTT.

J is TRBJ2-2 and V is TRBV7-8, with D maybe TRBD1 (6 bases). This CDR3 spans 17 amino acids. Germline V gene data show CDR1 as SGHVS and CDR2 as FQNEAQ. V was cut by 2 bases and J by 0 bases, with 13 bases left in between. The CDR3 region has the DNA TGTGCCAGCAGCTTATACGGACAGCTAACGAACACCGGGGAGCTGTTTTTT. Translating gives CASSLYGQLTNTGELFF.

This chain's CDR3 is CASSTDAYEQYF. The DNA for the CDR3 is TGTGCCAGCAGCACAGATGCCTACGAGCAGTACTTC. The chain combines TRBV5-4 with TRBJ2-7; the D is unclear. Trimming stripped 4 bases from V and 2 bases from J, with 7 bases between. The CDR3 is 12 residues long. Per germline, CDR1 SGHNT and CDR2 YYREEE (reference sequence).

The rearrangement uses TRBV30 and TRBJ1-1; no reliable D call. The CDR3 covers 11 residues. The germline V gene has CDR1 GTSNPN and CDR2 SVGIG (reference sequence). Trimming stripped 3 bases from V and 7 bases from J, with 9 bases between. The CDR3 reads CAWSGRDEAFF. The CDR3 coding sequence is TGTGCCTGGAGCGGGAGGGATGAAGCTTTCTTT.

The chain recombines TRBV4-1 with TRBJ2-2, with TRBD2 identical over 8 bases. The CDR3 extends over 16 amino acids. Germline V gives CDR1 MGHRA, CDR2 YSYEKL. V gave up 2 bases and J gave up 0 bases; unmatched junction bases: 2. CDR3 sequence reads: CASSQRGGPNTGELFF. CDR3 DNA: TGCGCCAGCAGCCAACGGGGGGGCCCGAACACCGGGGAGCTGTTTTTT.

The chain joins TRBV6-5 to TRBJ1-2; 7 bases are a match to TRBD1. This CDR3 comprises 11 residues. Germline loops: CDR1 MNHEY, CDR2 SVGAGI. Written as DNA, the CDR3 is TGTGCGGGGAAGGGGGCGATTGGCTACACCTTC. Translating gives CAGKGAIGYTF.

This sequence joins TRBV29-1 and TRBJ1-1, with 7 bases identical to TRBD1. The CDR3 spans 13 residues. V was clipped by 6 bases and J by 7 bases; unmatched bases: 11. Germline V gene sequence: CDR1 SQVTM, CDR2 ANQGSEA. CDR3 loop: CSVTGTARYEAFF. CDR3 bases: TGCAGCGTGACCGGGACAGCCCGTTATGAAGCTTTCTTT.

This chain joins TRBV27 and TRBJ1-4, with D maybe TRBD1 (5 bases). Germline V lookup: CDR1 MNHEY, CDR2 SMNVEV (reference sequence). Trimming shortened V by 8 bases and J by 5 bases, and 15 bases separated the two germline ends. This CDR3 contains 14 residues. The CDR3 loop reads CASCKDSGNEKLFF. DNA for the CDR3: TGTGCCAGCTGTAAAGACAGCGGGAATGAAAAACTGTTTTTT.

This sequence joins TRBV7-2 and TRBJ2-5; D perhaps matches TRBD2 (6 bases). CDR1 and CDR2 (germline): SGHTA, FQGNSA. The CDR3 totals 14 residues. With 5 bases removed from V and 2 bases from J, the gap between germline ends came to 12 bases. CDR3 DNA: TGTGCCAGCAGCCCCCCCGGGGGACAAGAGACCCAGTACTTC. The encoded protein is CASSPPGGQETQYF.

In nucleotides, the CDR3 is TGTGCCAGCAGGGCTGGGAGGTGGACTGAAGCTTTCTTT. Amino acids: CASRAGRWTEAFF. This chain links TRBV6-5 with TRBJ1-1, with D uncertain. From germline, CDR1 is MNHEY and CDR2 SVGAGI. Between the trimmed V and J ends, which lost 6 bases and 5 bases, there was a span of 13 bases. The CDR3 runs 13 residues.

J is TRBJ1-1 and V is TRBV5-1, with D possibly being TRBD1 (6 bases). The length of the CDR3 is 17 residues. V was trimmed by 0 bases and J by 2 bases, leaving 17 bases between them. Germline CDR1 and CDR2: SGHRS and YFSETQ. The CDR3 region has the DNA TGCGCCAGCAGCTTGGTTCAGGGCCAGGGGTATAACACTGAAGCTTTCTTT. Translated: CASSLVQGQGYNTEAFF.

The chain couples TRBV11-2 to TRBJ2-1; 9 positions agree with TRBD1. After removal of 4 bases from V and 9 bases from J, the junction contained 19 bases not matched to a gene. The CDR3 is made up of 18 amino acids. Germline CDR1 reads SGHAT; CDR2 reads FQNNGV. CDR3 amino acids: CASSSQTPGTGILLEQFF. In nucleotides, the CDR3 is TGTGCCAGCAGCTCTCAAACTCCCGGGACAGGGATTCTTCTTGAGCAGTTCTTC.

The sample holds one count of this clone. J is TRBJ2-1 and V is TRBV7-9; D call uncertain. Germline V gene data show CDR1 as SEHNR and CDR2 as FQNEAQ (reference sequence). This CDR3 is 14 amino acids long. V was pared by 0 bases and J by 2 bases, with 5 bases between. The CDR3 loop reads CASSLANTYNEQFF. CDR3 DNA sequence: TGTGCCAGCAGCTTAGCTAACACCTACAATGAGCAGTTCTTC.

CDR3 in amino acids: CASSLVQGWGNTIYF. DNA of the CDR3: TGTGCCAGCAGCTTAGTTCAGGGGTGGGGAAACACCATATATTTT. The chain carries TRBV7-2 and TRBJ1-3; tentatively, D is TRBD1 (6 bases). The CDR3 loop spans 15 amino acids. Germline CDR1 is SGHTA and CDR2 is FQGNSA. V lost 1 base and J lost 4, with 11 bases in between.

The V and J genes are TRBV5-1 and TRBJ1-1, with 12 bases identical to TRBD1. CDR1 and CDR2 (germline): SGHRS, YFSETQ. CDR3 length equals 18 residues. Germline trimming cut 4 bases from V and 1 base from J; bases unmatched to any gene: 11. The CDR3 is CASSIGTGGAFSNTEAFF. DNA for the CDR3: TGCGCCAGCAGCATCGGGACAGGGGGCGCTTTTTCGAACACTGAAGCTTTCTTT.

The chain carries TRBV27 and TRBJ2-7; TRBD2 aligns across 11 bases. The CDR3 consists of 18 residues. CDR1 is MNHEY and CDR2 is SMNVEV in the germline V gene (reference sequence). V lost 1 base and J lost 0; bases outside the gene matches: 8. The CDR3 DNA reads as TGTGCCAGCAGTTTATTACCCCCAACTAGCGGGGGCTCCTACGAGCAGTACTTC. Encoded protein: CASSLLPPTSGGSYEQYF.

As DNA, the CDR3 is TGTGCCAGTAGTATAAGGGACAGGGTTGATCAGCCCCAGCATTTT. This translates into CASSIRDRVDQPQHF. This chain uses TRBV19 with TRBJ1-5; 9 positions agree with TRBD1. Germline trimming cut 2 bases from V and 5 bases from J; bases unmatched to any gene: 4. The CDR3 has 15 amino acids. Germline-derived CDR1 and CDR2 are LNHDA and SQIVND (reference sequence).

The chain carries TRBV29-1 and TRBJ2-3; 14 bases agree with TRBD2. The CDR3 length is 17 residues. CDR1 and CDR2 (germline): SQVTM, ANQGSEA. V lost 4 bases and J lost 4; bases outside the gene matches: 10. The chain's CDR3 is CSVVILATSGGADTQYF. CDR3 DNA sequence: TGCAGCGTTGTAATTTTAGCGACTAGCGGGGGGGCAGATACGCAGTATTTT.

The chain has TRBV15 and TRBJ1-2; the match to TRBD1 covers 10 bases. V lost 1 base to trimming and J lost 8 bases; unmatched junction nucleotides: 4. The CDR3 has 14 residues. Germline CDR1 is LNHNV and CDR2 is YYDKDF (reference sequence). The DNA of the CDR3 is TGTGCCACCAGCAGAGGACAGGGGGCGGTGGGCTACACCTTC. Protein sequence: CATSRGQGAVGYTF.

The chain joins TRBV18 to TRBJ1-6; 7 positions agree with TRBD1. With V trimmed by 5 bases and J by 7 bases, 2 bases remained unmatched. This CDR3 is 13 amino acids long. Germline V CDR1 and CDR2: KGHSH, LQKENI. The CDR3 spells CASSETGNSPLHF. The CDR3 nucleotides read TGTGCCAGCTCAGAGACAGGGAATTCACCCCTCCACTTT.

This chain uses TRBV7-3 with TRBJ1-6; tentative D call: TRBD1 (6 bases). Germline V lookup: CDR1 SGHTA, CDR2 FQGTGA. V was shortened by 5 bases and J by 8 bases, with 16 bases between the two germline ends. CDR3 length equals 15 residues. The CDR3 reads CASSPSGGGHSPLHF. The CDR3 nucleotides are TGTGCCAGCAGCCCCTCGGGGGGCGGGCATTCACCCCTCCACTTT.

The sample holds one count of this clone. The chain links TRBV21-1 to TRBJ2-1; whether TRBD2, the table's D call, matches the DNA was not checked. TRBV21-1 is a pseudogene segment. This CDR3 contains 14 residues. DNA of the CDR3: TGTGCCAGCAGCACCCGACTAGCCCGCAATGAGCAGTTCTTC. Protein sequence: CASSTRLARNEQFF.

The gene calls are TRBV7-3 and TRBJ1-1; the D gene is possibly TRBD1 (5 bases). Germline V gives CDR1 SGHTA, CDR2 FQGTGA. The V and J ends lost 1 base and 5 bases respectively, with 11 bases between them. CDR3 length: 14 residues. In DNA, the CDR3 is TGTGCCAGCAGCTTAAACGATGGGGGGACTGAAGCTTTCTTT. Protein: CASSLNDGGTEAFF.

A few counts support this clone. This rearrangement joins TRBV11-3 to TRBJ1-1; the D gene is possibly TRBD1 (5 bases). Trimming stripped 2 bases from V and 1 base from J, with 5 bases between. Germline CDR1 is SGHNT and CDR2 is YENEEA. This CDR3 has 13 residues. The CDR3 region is CASSLQGNTEAFF. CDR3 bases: TGTGCCAGCAGCTTACAGGGGAACACTGAAGCTTTCTTT.

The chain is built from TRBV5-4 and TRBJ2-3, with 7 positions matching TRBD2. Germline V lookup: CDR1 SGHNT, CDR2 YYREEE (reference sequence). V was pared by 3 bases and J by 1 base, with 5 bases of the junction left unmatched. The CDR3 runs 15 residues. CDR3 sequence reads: CASSSAGRGTDTQYF. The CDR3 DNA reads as TGTGCCAGCAGCTCGGCAGGGAGGGGCACAGATACGCAGTATTTT.

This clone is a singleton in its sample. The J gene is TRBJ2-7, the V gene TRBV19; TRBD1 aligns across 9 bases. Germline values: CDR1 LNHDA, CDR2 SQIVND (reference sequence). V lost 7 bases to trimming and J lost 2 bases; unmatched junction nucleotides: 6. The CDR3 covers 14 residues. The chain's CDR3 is CASTSGTGTYEQYF. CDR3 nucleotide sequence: TGTGCCAGTACCTCCGGGACAGGGACCTACGAGCAGTACTTC. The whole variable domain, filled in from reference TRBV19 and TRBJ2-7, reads DGGITQSPKYLFRKEGQNVTLSCEQNLNHDAMYWYRQDPGQGLRLIYYSQIVNDFQKGDIAEGYSVSREKKESFPLTVTSAQKNPTAFYLCASTSGTGTYEQYFGPGTRLTVT.

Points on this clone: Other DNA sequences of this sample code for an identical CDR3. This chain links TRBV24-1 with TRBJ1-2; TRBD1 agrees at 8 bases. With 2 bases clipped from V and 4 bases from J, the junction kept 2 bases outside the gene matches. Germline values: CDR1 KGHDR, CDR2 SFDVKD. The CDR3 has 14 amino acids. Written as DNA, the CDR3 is TGTGCCACCAGTGATTGGGACAGGACCTATGGCTACACCTTC. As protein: CATSDWDRTYGYTF.

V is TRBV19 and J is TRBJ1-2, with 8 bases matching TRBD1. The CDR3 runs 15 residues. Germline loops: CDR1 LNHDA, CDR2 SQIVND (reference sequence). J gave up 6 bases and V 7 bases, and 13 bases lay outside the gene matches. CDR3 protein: CASTIGARTGNGYTF. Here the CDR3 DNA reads TGTGCCAGTACCATTGGGGCCCGGACAGGGAATGGCTACACCTTC.

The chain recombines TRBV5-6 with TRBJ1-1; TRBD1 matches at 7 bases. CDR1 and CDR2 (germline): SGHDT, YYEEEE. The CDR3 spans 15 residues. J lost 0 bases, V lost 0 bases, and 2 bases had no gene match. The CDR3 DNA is TGTGCCAGCAGCTTGGAGGGGGCGATGAACACTGAAGCTTTCTTT. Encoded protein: CASSLEGAMNTEAFF.

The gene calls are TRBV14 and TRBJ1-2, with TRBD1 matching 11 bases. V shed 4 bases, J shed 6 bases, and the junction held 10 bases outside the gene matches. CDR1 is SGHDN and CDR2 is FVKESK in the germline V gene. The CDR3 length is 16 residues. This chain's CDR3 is CASSRYRTGGKDGYTF. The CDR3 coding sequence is TGTGCCAGCAGCCGATACCGGACAGGGGGCAAGGATGGCTACACCTTC.